One sample yielded the 21 T cell receptor beta chains listed below, sequenced in a study of cytomegalovirus exposure and HLA in healthy donors. The assay was immunoSEQ multiplex PCR, and TCRdb's table has in-frame clones only and misses some. The sample gives about 200,000 clones, roughly 88% of which show up once; roughly 13% is in the top ten. The material sequenced was PBMCs. These receptors all come from a woman younger than 45 in good health and CMV-seropositive.

The chain links TRBV29-1 to TRBJ1-1; D not certain. CDR3 length: 13 residues. The ends were cut back, 1 base at V and 0 bases at J, with 6 bases in the middle. The V gene's germline CDR1 is SQVTM and CDR2 ANQGSEA. The CDR3 sequence is CSVEGPMNTEAFF. CDR3 DNA: TGCAGCGTTGAAGGGCCGATGAACACTGAAGCTTTCTTT.

This clone was detected only once. The rearrangement links TRBV25-1 to TRBJ2-2, with D maybe TRBD1 (5 bases). Germline V gives CDR1 MGHDK, CDR2 SYGVNS. This CDR3 has 14 amino acids. Trimming stripped 4 bases from V and 4 bases from J, with 10 bases between. The CDR3 loop is CASSVDRFTGELFF. The DNA of the CDR3 is TGTGCCAGCAGTGTAGACAGATTCACCGGGGAGCTGTTTTTT.

The rearrangement joins TRBV10-3 to TRBJ2-2; 7 bases align to TRBD1. This CDR3 spans 14 amino acids. V lost 4 bases, J lost 6 bases, and 5 bases stayed unmatched. The germline gives CDR1 ENHRY, CDR2 SYGVKD. This CDR3 reads CAISGQGSSGELFF. The DNA for the CDR3 is TGTGCCATCAGTGGACAGGGAAGCTCCGGGGAGCTGTTTTTT.

In DNA form, the CDR3 reads TGCGCCAGCAGGGGGAACAGGGGATTCTACGAGCAGTACTTC. It codes for CASRGNRGFYEQYF. The J gene is TRBJ2-7, the V gene TRBV5-1; 7 bases map to TRBD1. The CDR3 has 14 amino acids. The trim removed 5 bases at V and 3 bases at J, leaving 8 bases unmatched. Germline lookup yields CDR1 SGHRS and CDR2 YFSETQ.

The chain carries TRBV18 and TRBJ2-5; maybe TRBD1 (5 bases). V was trimmed by 4 bases and J by 2 bases, leaving 8 bases between them. This CDR3 comprises 13 residues. Germline CDR1 and CDR2: KGHSH and LQKENI. The CDR3 DNA sequence: TGTGCCAGCTCACGCACAGGACAAGAGACCCAGTACTTC. This encodes CASSRTGQETQYF.

V usage is TRBV29-1 and J usage is TRBJ1-1; weak D call: TRBD1 (6 bases). Germline V gene data show CDR1 as SQVTM and CDR2 as ANQGSEA. Trimming removed 6 bases from V and 4 bases from J, with 18 bases in between. The CDR3 extends over 14 amino acids. CDR3 sequence: CSVARGLGATEAFF. In DNA form, the CDR3 reads TGCAGCGTGGCCAGGGGTCTTGGTGCCACTGAAGCTTTCTTT.

This rearrangement joins TRBV19 to TRBJ1-2, with 7 positions matching TRBD1. The CDR3 loop spans 14 amino acids. Germline assignment: CDR1 LNHDA and CDR2 SQIVND (reference sequence). The junction had 12 bases not matched to a gene; V was cut back by 10 bases and J by 4 bases. CDR3 nucleotides: TGTGCCACCCACACAGGGGAATCGGGCTATGGCTACACCTTC. As protein: CATHTGESGYGYTF. Filled out from reference TRBV19 and TRBJ1-2, the complete variable domain reads DGGITQSPKYLFRKEGQNVTLSCEQNLNHDAMYWYRQDPGQGLRLIYYSQIVNDFQKGDIAEGYSVSREKKESFPLTVTSAQKNPTAFYLCATHTGESGYGYTFGSGTRLTVV.

V gene TRBV29-1 combines with J gene TRBJ1-2, with D perhaps TRBD1 (5 bases). V was trimmed by 4 bases and J by 13 bases, leaving 13 bases between them. There are 10 residues in the CDR3. Per the germline V gene, CDR1 is SQVTM and CDR2 is ANQGSEA. CDR3 bases: TGCAGCGTTGTCGACAGCCCGCTCACCTTC. Amino acid sequence: CSVVDSPLTF. Complete variable domain (other parts from reference TRBV29-1 and TRBJ1-2): SAVISQKPSRDICQRGTSLTIQCQVDSQVTMMFWYRQQPGQSLTLIATANQGSEATYESGFVIDKFPISRPNLTFSTLTVSNMSPEDSSIYLCSVVDSPLTFGSGTRLTVV.

V and J are TRBV30 and TRBJ2-1; 13 nucleotides match TRBD2. CDR3 size: 17 residues. Germline assignment: CDR1 GTSNPN and CDR2 SVGIG (reference sequence). Trimming took 1 base from V and 0 from J; bases not matched to a gene: 3. CDR3 loop: CAWSARTSGSSYNEQFF. CDR3 sequence (DNA): TGTGCCTGGAGTGCCCGGACTAGCGGGAGCTCCTACAATGAGCAGTTCTTC. The whole variable domain, remainder taken from reference TRBV30 and TRBJ2-1, is SQTIHQWPATLVQPVGSPLSLECTVEGTSNPNLYWYRQAAGRGLQLLFYSVGIGQISSEVPQNLSASRPQDRQFILSSKKLLLSDSGFYLCAWSARTSGSSYNEQFFGPGTRLTVL.

The chain carries TRBV10-3 and TRBJ1-2; TRBD1 might be the D (5 bases). This CDR3 comprises 16 residues. Per the germline V gene, CDR1 is ENHRY and CDR2 is SYGVKD. The ends were cut back, 2 bases at V and 0 bases at J, with 13 bases in the middle. DNA for the CDR3: TGTGCCATCAGTGAGGAGGCAGGACAAGCTAACTATGGCTACACCTTC. Encoded protein: CAISEEAGQANYGYTF.

The V gene is TRBV7-6, the J gene TRBJ2-7, with 7 bases aligning to TRBD1. V gave up 5 bases and J gave up 2 bases; unmatched junction bases: 6. Germline lookup yields CDR1 SGHVS and CDR2 FNYEAQ. This CDR3 contains 14 residues. CDR3 coding DNA: TGTGCCAGCAGCCAAACAGGGACAGCCTACGAGCAGTACTTC. This codes for CASSQTGTAYEQYF.

This chain uses TRBV6-6 with TRBJ2-1, with 10 bases fitting TRBD1. The trim removed 2 bases at V and 7 bases at J, leaving 5 bases unmatched. Germline V lookup: CDR1 MNHNY, CDR2 SVGAGI (reference sequence). There are 15 residues in the CDR3. DNA for the CDR3: TGTGCCAGCAGTTACGAGGGACAGGGGTGGAATGAGCAGTTCTTC. Encoded protein: CASSYEGQGWNEQFF.

This rearrangement joins TRBV27 to TRBJ1-5; possibly TRBD1 for D (5 bases). Trimming cost V 6 bases and J 6 bases, with 15 bases left between them. Germline CDR1 is MNHEY and CDR2 is SMNVEV (reference sequence). The CDR3 is made up of 14 amino acids. The CDR3 nucleotides read TGTGCCAGCAGGCCAGGGCGTTTAGGTCAGCCCCAGCATTTT. This gives the protein CASRPGRLGQPQHF.

V gene TRBV4-2 combines with J gene TRBJ2-1; TRBD2 is a possible D gene (6 bases). Between the trimmed V and J ends, which lost 0 bases and 3 bases, there was a span of 15 bases. CDR1 is LGHNA and CDR2 is YNFKEQ in the germline V gene. This CDR3 has 17 residues. The CDR3 DNA reads TGTGCCAGCAGCCAAGATGTAGTCGTTAGCGGCTACAATGAGCAGTTCTTC. Translating gives CASSQDVVVSGYNEQFF.

The V gene is TRBV2, the J gene TRBJ2-4, with TRBD1 matching 10 bases. The V gene's germline CDR1 is SNHLY and CDR2 FYNNEI. This CDR3 has 13 amino acids. Trimming at V came to 8 bases and at J to 5 bases, leaving 3 bases not matched to a gene. The CDR3 is CASPGTGENIQYF. The CDR3 DNA reads as TGTGCCAGCCCCGGGACAGGGGAAAACATTCAGTACTTC.

The chain combines TRBV6-6 with TRBJ1-1; no clear D gene. Trimming removed 5 bases at V and 3 bases at J, with 4 bases between. The CDR3 contains 11 residues. Per germline, CDR1 MNHNY and CDR2 SVGAGI (reference sequence). CDR3 DNA sequence: TGTGCCAGCAGTGAGGACACTGAAGCTTTCTTT. Protein: CASSEDTEAFF.

The chain couples TRBV19 to TRBJ2-7; D might be TRBD2 (6 bases). Trimming took 1 base from V and 3 from J, leaving 10 bases between them. The CDR3 runs 14 residues. Germline lookup yields CDR1 LNHDA and CDR2 SQIVND (reference sequence). For the CDR3, the DNA is TGTGCCAGTAGTATAGGTCGCGGGAACTACGAGCAGTACTTC. Translating it yields CASSIGRGNYEQYF.

The rearrangement uses TRBV20-1 and TRBJ2-7, with 7 bases matching TRBD1. Trimming removed 4 bases from V and 6 bases from J; junction bases left unmatched: 3. The CDR3 has 11 amino acids. Looked up from germline, CDR1 is DFQATT and CDR2 is SNEGSKA (reference sequence). The DNA for the CDR3 is TGCAGTGCTAACAGGGGACCCGAGCAGTACTTC. Amino acids: CSANRGPEQYF.

The rearrangement joins TRBV5-1 to TRBJ1-1; 7 bases match TRBD1. With 5 bases clipped from V and 0 bases from J, the junction kept 7 bases outside the gene matches. Germline lookup yields CDR1 SGHRS and CDR2 YFSETQ. The CDR3 has 15 amino acids. CDR3 coding DNA: TGCGCCAGCAGTCAAGGACAGGAGGTGAACACTGAAGCTTTCTTT. This gives the protein CASSQGQEVNTEAFF.

The rearrangement joins TRBV7-9 to TRBJ2-1; D may be TRBD2 (5 bases). The CDR3 consists of 14 residues. V was shortened by 7 bases and J by 5 bases, with 15 bases between the two germline ends. CDR1 SEHNR and CDR2 FQNEAQ come from the germline V gene (reference sequence). The CDR3 coding sequence is TGTGCCAGCATTCTAGTGGGAGTGAACAATGAGCAGTTCTTC. Translating gives CASILVGVNNEQFF.

This rearrangement joins TRBV7-9 to TRBJ2-7, with 10 bases matching TRBD2. This CDR3 spans 13 amino acids. The germline V gene encodes CDR1 SEHNR and CDR2 FQNEAQ (reference sequence). Trimming removed 8 bases from V and 3 bases from J; junction bases left unmatched: 4. The CDR3 sequence is CASDTSGIYEQYF. The DNA of the CDR3 is TGTGCCAGCGACACTAGCGGGATCTACGAGCAGTACTTC.